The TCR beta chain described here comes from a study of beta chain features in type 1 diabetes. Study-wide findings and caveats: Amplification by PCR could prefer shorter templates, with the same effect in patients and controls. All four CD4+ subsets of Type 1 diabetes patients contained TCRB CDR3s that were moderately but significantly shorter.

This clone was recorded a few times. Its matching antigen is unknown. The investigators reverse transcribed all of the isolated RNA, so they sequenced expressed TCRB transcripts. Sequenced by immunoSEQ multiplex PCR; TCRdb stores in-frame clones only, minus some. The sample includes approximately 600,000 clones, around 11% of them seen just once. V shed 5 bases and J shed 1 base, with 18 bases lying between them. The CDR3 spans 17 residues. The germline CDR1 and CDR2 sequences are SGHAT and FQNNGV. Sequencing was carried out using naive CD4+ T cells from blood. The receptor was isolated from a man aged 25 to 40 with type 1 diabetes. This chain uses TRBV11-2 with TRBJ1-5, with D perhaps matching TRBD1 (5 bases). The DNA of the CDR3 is TGTGCCAGCAGCCACGCAGGGCACGTTGGCAGCAATCAGCCCCAGCATTTT. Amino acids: CASSHAGHVGSNQPQHF.